These 18 T cell receptor beta chains were sequenced from one sample in a study of identical twins. TCRdb re-derived calls from the 5' RACE reads in MiXCR, one entry per CDR3 protein. The top ten clones hold roughly 1.6% of a sample with under 1 million distinct CDR3 sequences, 9% to 15% of them seen once. These data were likewise used in another study, on yellow fever vaccine responses in identical twins.

The material sequenced was PBMCs. Receptor source: a woman aged 18 to 35 in good health.

V and J are TRBV5-1 and TRBJ1-1; D is possibly TRBD1 (6 bases). In germline, CDR1 is SGHRS, CDR2 YFSETQ. Trimming stripped 2 bases from V and 1 base from J, with 12 bases between. CDR3 length equals 15 residues. CDR3 sequence reads: CASSLQPTGNTEAFF. The CDR3 DNA sequence: TGCGCCAGCAGCTTACAACCGACAGGGAACACTGAAGCTTTCTTT.

The chain has TRBV12-3 or TRBV12-4 and TRBJ2-7; maybe TRBD2 (6 bases). Between the trimmed V and J ends, which lost 0 bases and 7 bases, there was a span of 16 bases. The CDR3 extends over 15 amino acids. The CDR3 coding sequence is TGTGCCAGCAGTTTAGCGGGGGGTAAGACGAGAGAGCAGTACTTC. It translates to CASSLAGGKTREQYF.

This clonotype showed up just a few times. V usage is TRBV5-5 and J usage is TRBJ2-1; possibly TRBD1 for D (5 bases). This CDR3 has 14 amino acids. The V end was cut by 5 bases, the J end by 6 bases, with 15 bases between. Germline V CDR1 and CDR2: SGHKS, YYEKEE (reference sequence). The CDR3 spells CASRSADSLNEQFF. CDR3 in DNA: TGTGCCAGCAGATCAGCAGACAGCCTCAATGAGCAGTTCTTC.

J is TRBJ2-3 and V is TRBV7-8; 11 bases fit TRBD2. The ends lost 5 bases at V and 4 bases at J; junction bases unmatched: 8. The CDR3 sequence is 16 residues long. Germline-derived CDR1 and CDR2 are SGHVS and FQNEAQ. CDR3 in amino acids: CASSRGTSGSSDTQYF. The CDR3 nucleotides are TGTGCCAGCAGCCGTGGGACTAGCGGTTCGTCAGATACGCAGTATTTT.

The rearrangement links TRBV6-5 to TRBJ1-5; tentative D call: TRBD1 (5 bases). Trimming stripped 0 bases from V and 6 bases from J, with 12 bases between. This CDR3 has 15 amino acids. Germline V lookup: CDR1 MNHEY, CDR2 SVGAGI. The CDR3 DNA is TGTGCCAGCAGTTACTCGGTAGGACACCTTCAGCCCCAGCATTTT. Protein product: CASSYSVGHLQPQHF.

The genes are TRBV12-3 or TRBV12-4 and TRBJ2-1; 7 bases fit TRBD1. This CDR3 contains 15 residues. V shed 5 bases, J shed 2 bases, and the junction held 6 bases outside the gene matches. CDR3 residues: CASSPETGTYNEQFF. CDR3 DNA sequence: TGTGCCAGCAGTCCTGAGACAGGGACCTACAATGAGCAGTTCTTC.

V is TRBV5-1 and J is TRBJ2-3, with D unresolved. The CDR3 is 14 residues long. Germline CDR1 and CDR2: SGHRS and YFSETQ. Trimming stripped 0 bases from V and 2 bases from J, with 7 bases between. The chain's CDR3 is CASSLGLYTDTQYF. The DNA of the CDR3 is TGCGCCAGCAGCTTGGGGCTATACACAGATACGCAGTATTTT.

The chain joins TRBV2 to TRBJ1-1; D not certain. Germline V gene lookup returns CDR1 SNHLY and CDR2 FYNNEI. Between the trimmed V and J ends, which lost 10 bases and 5 bases, there was a span of 20 bases. This CDR3 region has 14 residues. This CDR3 reads CATQRNALGTEAFF. The CDR3, as DNA: TGTGCCACCCAACGGAACGCGTTGGGGACTGAAGCTTTCTTT.

This clonotype was seen a few times. The rearrangement links TRBV12-3 or TRBV12-4 to TRBJ1-3; D unresolved. CDR3 length: 13 amino acids. Trimming cost V 10 bases and J 1 base, with 11 bases left between them. The CDR3 DNA reads as TGTGCCACCTCCATCGGGTCTGGAAACACCATATATTTT. Protein product: CATSIGSGNTIYF.

There are many counts of this clonotype. This sequence joins TRBV12-3 or TRBV12-4 and TRBJ1-2; no reliable D call. CDR3 length equals 13 residues. The V gene lost 7 bases and the J gene lost 5 bases, with 14 bases spanning the gap. The CDR3 here is CASIMPLGYGYTF. The DNA of the CDR3 is TGTGCCAGCATCATGCCGCTAGGATATGGCTACACCTTC.

This clonotype was found a few times. This sequence joins TRBV5-1 and TRBJ2-3; 9 bases map to TRBD2. The junction had 14 bases not matched to a gene; V was cut back by 4 bases and J by 2 bases. CDR3 length equals 18 residues. CDR1 and CDR2 (germline): SGHRS, YFSETQ. CDR3 DNA: TGCGCCAGCAGCCTGGGGCTGAGCGGGGGGTCGCACACAGATACGCAGTATTTT. Its protein product is CASSLGLSGGSHTDTQYF.

This clonotype was seen at least ten times. The chain couples TRBV3-1 to TRBJ1-1; D not certain. Germline loops: CDR1 LGHDT, CDR2 YNNKEL (reference sequence). V lost 2 bases and J lost 0, with 7 bases in between. This CDR3 is built from 14 residues. The DNA of the CDR3 is TGTGCCAGCAGCCAACCTCTCATGAACACTGAAGCTTTCTTT. As protein: CASSQPLMNTEAFF.

This clonotype was counted between two and nine times. The CDR3 region is CASRFWTGLNSPLHF. DNA of the CDR3: TGTGCCAGCAGATTTTGGACAGGGCTAAATTCACCCCTCCACTTT. V gene TRBV6-2 or TRBV6-3 combines with J gene TRBJ1-6; 8 nucleotides match TRBD1. The CDR3 is made up of 15 amino acids. Germline CDR1 MNHEY, CDR2 SVGEGT. Trimming removed 6 bases from V and 7 bases from J; junction bases left unmatched: 8.

This clonotype was recorded at least ten times. CDR3 sequence: CASSLRDTGDGNLYEQYF. The CDR3 DNA is TGTGCCAGCAGTTTACGGGATACGGGAGACGGGAACCTCTACGAGCAGTACTTC. The genes are TRBV28 and TRBJ2-7, with a weak D call TRBD2 (6 bases). The CDR3 is made up of 18 amino acids. Germline CDR1 reads MDHEN; CDR2 reads SYDVKM. V lost 2 bases and J 3 bases, leaving 23 bases between the germline ends.

The rearrangement links TRBV27 to TRBJ2-3; 9 bases map to TRBD2. The V gene's germline CDR1 is MNHEY and CDR2 SMNVEV (reference sequence). V was pared by 3 bases and J by 1 base, with 2 bases of the junction left unmatched. The CDR3 sequence is 15 residues long. The CDR3 sequence is CASSFCGRGTDTQYF. Here the CDR3 DNA reads TGTGCCAGCAGTTTCTGCGGGAGGGGCACAGATACGCAGTATTTT.

This rearrangement joins TRBV5-1 to TRBJ1-1; TRBD1 matches 9 bases. The V segment lost 2 bases and the J segment 0 bases; nucleotides outside the gene matches: 8. CDR1 SGHRS and CDR2 YFSETQ come from the germline V gene. CDR3 length: 17 amino acids. For the CDR3, the DNA is TGCGCCAGCAGCTTACACGCGACAGGGGGGATGAACACTGAAGCTTTCTTT. It translates to CASSLHATGGMNTEAFF.

V and J are TRBV6-6 and TRBJ2-5, with D possibly being TRBD2 (5 bases). This CDR3 has 13 amino acids. V dropped 3 bases and J dropped 8 bases, with 13 bases sitting between them. Germline CDR1 MNHNY, CDR2 SVGAGI (reference sequence). This CDR3 is CASSYTRDGTQYF. The CDR3 nucleotides are TGTGCCAGCAGTTATACTCGGGATGGAACCCAGTACTTC.

This clonotype came up many times. This chain joins TRBV6-6 and TRBJ1-1, with a tentative D call TRBD1 (5 bases). CDR1 MNHNY and CDR2 SVGAGI come from the germline V gene (reference sequence). Trimming pared 7 bases from V and 4 bases from J, leaving 13 bases between. CDR3 length: 13 amino acids. CDR3 loop: CASTGPTGTEAFF. Here the CDR3 DNA reads TGTGCCAGCACCGGTCCCACAGGCACTGAAGCTTTCTTT.